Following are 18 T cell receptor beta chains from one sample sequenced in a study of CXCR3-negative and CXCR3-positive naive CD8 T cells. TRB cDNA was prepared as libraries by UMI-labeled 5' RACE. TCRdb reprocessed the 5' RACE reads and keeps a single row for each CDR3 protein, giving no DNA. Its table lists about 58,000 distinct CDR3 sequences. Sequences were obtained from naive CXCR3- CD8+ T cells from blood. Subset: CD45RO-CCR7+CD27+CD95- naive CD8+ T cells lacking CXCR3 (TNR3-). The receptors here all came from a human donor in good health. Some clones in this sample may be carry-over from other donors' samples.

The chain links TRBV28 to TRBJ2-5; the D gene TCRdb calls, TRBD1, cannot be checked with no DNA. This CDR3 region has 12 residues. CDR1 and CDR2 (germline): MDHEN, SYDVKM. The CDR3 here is CATRGGVETQYF.

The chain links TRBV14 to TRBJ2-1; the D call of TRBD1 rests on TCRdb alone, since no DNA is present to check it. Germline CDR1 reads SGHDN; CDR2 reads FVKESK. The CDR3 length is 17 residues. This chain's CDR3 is CASSQVPRQGYRDEQFF.

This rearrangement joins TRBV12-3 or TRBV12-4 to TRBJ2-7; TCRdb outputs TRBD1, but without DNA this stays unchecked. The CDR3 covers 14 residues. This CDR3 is CASSFGRDGYEQYF.

The CDR3 is CASSSHPLAGSYNGQFF. The rearrangement uses TRBV7-3 and TRBJ2-1; the D call from TCRdb, TRBD2, cannot be confirmed without DNA. CDR1 is SGHTA and CDR2 is FQGTGA in the germline V gene. The CDR3 spans 17 residues.

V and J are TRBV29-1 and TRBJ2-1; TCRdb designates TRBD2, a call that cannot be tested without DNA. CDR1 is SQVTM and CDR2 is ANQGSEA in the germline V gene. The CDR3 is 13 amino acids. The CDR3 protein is CSVGGGSLGEQFF.

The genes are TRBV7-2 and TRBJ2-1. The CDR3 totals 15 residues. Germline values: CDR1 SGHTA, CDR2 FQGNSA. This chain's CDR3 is CASSLAGSAYNEQFF.

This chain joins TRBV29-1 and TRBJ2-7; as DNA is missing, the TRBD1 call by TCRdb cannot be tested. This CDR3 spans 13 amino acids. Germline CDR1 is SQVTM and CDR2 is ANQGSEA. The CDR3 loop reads CSAVTADSYEQYF.

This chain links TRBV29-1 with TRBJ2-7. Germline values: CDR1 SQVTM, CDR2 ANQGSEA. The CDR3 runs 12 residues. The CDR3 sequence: CSVGGTSYEQYF.

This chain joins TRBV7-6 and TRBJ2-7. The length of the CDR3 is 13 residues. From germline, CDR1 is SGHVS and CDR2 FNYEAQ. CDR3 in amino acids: CASSPGGILGQYF.

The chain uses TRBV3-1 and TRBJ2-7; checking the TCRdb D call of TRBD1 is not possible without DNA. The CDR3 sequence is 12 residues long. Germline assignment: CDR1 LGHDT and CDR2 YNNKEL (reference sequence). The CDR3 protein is CASSPTGSEQYF.

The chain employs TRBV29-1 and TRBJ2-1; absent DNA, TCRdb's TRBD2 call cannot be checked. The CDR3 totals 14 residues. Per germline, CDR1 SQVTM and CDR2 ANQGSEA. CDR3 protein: CSVARGTKDNEQFF.

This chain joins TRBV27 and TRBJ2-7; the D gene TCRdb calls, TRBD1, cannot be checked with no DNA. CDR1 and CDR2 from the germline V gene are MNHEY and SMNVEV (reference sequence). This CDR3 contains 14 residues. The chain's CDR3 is CASSEQGSSLEQYF.

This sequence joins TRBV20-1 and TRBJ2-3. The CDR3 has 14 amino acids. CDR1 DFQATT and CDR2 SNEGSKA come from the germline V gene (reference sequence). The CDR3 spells CSARVAVWTDTQYF.

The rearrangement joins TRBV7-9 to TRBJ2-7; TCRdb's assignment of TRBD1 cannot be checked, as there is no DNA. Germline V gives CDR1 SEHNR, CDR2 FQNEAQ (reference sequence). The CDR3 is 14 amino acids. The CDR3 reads CASSLGDKPYEQYF.

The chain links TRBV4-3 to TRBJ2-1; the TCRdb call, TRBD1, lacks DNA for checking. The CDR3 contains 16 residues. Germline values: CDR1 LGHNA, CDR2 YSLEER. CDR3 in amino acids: CASSQGLTGADNEQFF.

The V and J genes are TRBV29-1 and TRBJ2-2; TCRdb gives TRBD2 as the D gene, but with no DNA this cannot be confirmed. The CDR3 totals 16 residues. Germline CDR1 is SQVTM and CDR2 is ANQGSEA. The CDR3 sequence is CSVEAGGQGYIGELFF.

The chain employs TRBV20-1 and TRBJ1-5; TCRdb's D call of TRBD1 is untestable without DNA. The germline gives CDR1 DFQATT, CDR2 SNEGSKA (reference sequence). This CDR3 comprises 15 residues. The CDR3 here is CSARDVGASNQPQHF.

This chain's CDR3 is CASSINRAASLMNTEAFF. The genes are TRBV5-5 and TRBJ1-1. The CDR3 sequence is 18 residues long. Germline CDR1 and CDR2: SGHKS and YYEKEE (reference sequence).